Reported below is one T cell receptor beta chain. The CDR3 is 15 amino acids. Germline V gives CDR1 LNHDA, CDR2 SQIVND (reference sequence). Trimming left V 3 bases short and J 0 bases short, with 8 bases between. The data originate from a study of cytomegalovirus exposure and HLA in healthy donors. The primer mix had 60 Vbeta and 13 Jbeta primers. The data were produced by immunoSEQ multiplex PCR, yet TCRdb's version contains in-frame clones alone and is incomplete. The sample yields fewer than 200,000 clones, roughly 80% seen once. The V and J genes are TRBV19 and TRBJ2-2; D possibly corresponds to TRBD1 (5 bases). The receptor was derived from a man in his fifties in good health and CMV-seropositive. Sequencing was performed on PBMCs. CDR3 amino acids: CASSILGANTGELFF. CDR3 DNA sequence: TGTGCCAGTAGTATCCTAGGGGCGAACACCGGGGAGCTGTTTTTT.